This T cell receptor (beta chain) originates from a study of OX40 agonist ivuxolimab in advanced cancers. Study information: Mean age approximately 61 years, range 23 to 79; roughly 82% male. Around 40% of patients had received prior checkpoint inhibitor therapy. Study results and caveats: Dose levels from 0.1 to 3.0 mg/kg saw CD4+ and CD8+ blood T cells expand clonally by week 6. Averaged across samples, CD8+ T cells carried more expanded clones than CD4+ did.

Comment on this clone: No antigen is known for it.

The CDR3 runs 15 residues. CDR1 and CDR2 from the germline V gene are SGHTA and FQGNSA. With V trimmed by 6 bases and J by 0 bases, 5 bases remained unmatched. TCRdb's table, derived via immunoSEQ multiplex PCR, lists solely in-frame clones and lacks some. Of 55,000 to 80,000 clones listed, approximately 84% were seen once; the top ten hold about 8%. Sequences were derived from CD4+ or CD8+ T cells sorted from blood, sampled in a trial of the OX40 agonist ivuxolimab. V usage is TRBV7-2 and J usage is TRBJ2-3; the match to TRBD2 covers 8 bases. This clonotype originated in an adult with an advanced solid tumor such as melanoma, head and neck, liver or kidney cancer. CDR3 in amino acids: CASRLLAASTDTQYF. CDR3 sequence (DNA): TGTGCCAGCAGGTTACTAGCGGCAAGCACAGATACGCAGTATTTT.